The sequence of this T cell receptor (beta chain) was determined in a study of CD4 T cells in relation to SARS-CoV-2 and coronaviruses. Overall study: Patient ages ranged from about 20 to 72, median 38. Study-wide findings and caveats: No crossreactivity against non-spike viral proteins was tested here. In roughly 60% of donors, memory CD4+ clonotypes crossrecognized SARS-CoV-2 and at least one common cold coronavirus spike.

This table comes from immunoSEQ multiplex PCR, and its TCRdb copy is limited to in-frame clones, with some not included. The sample holds around 28,000 clones, more than 65% seen once. This CDR3 region has 14 residues. CDR1 is MDHEN and CDR2 is SYDVKM in the germline V gene. V lost 6 bases to trimming and J lost 5 bases; unmatched junction nucleotides: 5. For this clone: Its antigen is undetermined.

The chain recombines TRBV28 with TRBJ1-5; 9 bases are a match to TRBD1. The sample was memory CD4+ T cells from PBMCs, cultured in vitro. The clonotype comes from an adult with COVID-19. In DNA form, the CDR3 reads TGTGCCAGCAGACAGGGGGCATCTTATCAGCCCCAGCATTTT. Residues: CASRQGASYQPQHF. Full variable domain (missing parts from reference TRBV28 and TRBJ1-5): DVKVTQSSRYLVKRTGEKVFLECVQDMDHENMFWYRQDPGLGLRLIYFSYDVKMKEKGDIPEGYSVSREKKERFSLILESASTNQTSMYLCASRQGASYQPQHFGDGTRLSIL.